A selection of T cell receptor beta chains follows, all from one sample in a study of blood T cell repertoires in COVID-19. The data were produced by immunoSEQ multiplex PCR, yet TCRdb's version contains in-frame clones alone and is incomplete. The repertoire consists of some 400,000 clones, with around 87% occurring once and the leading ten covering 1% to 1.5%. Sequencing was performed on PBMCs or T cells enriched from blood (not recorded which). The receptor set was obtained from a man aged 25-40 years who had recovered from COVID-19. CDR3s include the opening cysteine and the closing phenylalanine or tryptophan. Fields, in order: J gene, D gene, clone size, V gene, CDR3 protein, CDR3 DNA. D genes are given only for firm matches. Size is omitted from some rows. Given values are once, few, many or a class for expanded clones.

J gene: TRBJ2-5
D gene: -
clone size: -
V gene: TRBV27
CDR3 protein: CASSLKGGGPRGSETQYF
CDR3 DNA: TGTGCCAGCAGTTTAAAGGGGGGGGGTCCTCGAGGGTCAGAGACCCAGTACTTC

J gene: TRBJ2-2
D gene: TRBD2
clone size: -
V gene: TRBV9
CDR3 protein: CASSVDGRGHGAGELFF
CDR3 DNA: TGTGCCAGCAGCGTAGACGGGAGGGGTCATGGCGCCGGGGAGCTGTTTTTT

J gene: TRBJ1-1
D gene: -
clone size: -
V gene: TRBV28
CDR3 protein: CASSFGRVVPEAFF
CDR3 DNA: TGTGCCAGCAGTTTTGGCAGGGTCGTACCTGAAGCTTTCTTT

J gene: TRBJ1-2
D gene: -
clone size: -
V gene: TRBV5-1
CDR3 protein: CASRIGGENYGYTF
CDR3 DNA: TGCGCCAGCAGAATTGGGGGCGAGAACTATGGCTACACCTTC

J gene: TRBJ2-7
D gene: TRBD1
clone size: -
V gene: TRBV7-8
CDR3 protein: CASSPAGGEYEQYF
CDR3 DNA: TGTGCCAGCAGCCCCGCAGGGGGCGAGTACGAGCAGTACTTC

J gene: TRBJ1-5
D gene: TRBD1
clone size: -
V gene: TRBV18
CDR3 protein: CASSPSQGAGQPQHF
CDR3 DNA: TGTGCCAGCTCACCATCACAGGGGGCTGGTCAGCCCCAGCATTTT

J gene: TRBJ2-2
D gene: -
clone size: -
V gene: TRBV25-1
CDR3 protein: CASSQAGTGELFF
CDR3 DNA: TGTGCCAGCAGCCAGGCAGGGACCGGGGAGCTGTTTTTT

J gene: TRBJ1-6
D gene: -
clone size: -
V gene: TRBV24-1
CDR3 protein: CATSVRGYNSPLHF
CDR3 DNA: TGTGCCACCAGTGTCAGGGGATATAATTCACCCCTCCACTTT

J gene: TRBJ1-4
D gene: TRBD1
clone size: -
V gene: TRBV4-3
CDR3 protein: CASSQNPGGNEKLFF
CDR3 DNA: TGCGCCAGCAGCCAAAATCCAGGGGGGAATGAAAAACTGTTTTTT

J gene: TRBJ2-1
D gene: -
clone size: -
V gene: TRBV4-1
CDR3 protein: CASSQLDILSYNEQFF
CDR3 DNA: TGCGCCAGCAGCCAACTGGACATCCTCTCCTACAATGAGCAGTTCTTC

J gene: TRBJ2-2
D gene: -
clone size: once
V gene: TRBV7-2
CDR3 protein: CASSLDRVTGELFF
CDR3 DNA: TGTGCCAGCAGCTTAGACAGGGTTACCGGGGAGCTGTTTTTT

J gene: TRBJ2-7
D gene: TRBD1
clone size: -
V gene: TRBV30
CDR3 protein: CAWLDRGAYEQYF
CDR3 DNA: TGTGCCTGGCTGGACAGGGGGGCCTACGAGCAGTACTTC

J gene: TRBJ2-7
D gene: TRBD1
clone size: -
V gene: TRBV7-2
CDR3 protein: CASSLGAGGREQYF
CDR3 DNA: TGTGCCAGCAGCTTGGGGGCAGGGGGCCGCGAGCAGTACTTC

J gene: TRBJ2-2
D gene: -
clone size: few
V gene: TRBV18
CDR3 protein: CASSPRGGTGELFF
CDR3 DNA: TGTGCCAGCTCACCGAGGGGGGGCACCGGGGAGCTGTTTTTT